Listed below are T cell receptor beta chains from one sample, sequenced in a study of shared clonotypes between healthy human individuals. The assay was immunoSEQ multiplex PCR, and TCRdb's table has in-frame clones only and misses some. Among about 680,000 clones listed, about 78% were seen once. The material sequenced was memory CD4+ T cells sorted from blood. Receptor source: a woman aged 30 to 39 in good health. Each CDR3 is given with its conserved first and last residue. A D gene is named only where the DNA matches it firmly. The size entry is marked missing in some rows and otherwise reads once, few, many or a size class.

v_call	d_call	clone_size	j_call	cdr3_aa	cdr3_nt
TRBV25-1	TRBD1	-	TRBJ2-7	CASTPQGVDSYEQYF	TGTGCCAGCACACCACAGGGGGTAGACTCCTACGAGCAGTACTTC
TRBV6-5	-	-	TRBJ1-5	CASSPRGDSNQPQHF	TGTGCCAGCAGCCCAAGAGGGGATAGCAATCAGCCCCAGCATTTT
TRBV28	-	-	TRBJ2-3	CASSLDRGPRDTQYF	TGTGCCAGCAGTTTGGATCGGGGGCCAAGAGATACGCAGTATTTT
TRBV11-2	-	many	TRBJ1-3	CASSTTGTPSGNTIYF	TGTGCCAGCAGCACAACCGGGACACCCTCTGGAAACACCATATATTTT
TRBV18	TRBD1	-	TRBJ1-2	CASSPGQGVSGYTF	TGTGCCAGCTCACCTGGACAGGGGGTGTCGGGCTACACCTTC
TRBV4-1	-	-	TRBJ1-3	CASSQDLGSGNTIYF	TGCGCCAGCAGCCAAGATCTCGGCTCTGGAAACACCATATATTTT
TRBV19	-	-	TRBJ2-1	CASSRSYNEQFF	TGTGCCAGCTCGCGAAGCTACAATGAGCAGTTCTTC
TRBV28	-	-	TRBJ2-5	CASSLGRFQETQYF	TGTGCCAGCAGTTTGGGACGGTTCCAAGAGACCCAGTACTTC
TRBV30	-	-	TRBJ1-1	CAWMSWGLDTEAFF	TGTGCCTGGATGTCTTGGGGATTAGACACTGAAGCTTTCTTT
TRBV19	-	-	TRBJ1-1	CASSITPVDTEAFF	TGTGCCAGTAGTATAACTCCAGTCGACACTGAAGCTTTCTTT
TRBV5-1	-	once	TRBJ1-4	CASSFSGSDNEKLFF	TGCGCCAGCAGCTTTTCCGGGTCCGATAATGAAAAACTGTTTTTT
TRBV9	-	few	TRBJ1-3	CASSVDGNSGNTIYF	TGTGCCAGCAGCGTAGACGGGAACTCTGGAAACACCATATATTTT
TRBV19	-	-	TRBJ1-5	CASSIEQGNQPQHF	TGTGCCAGTAGTATAGAACAGGGTAATCAGCCCCAGCATTTT
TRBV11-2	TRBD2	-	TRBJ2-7	CASSRGTSGYEQYF	TGTGCCAGCAGCCGAGGGACTAGCGGGTACGAGCAGTACTTC
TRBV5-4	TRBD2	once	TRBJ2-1	CASSLSYAGGGNEQFF	TGTGCCAGCAGCTTAAGTTACGCGGGAGGTGGCAATGAGCAGTTCTTC
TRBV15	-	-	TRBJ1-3	CATSSWSGAGNTIYF	TGTGCCACCAGCAGCTGGTCAGGGGCTGGAAACACCATATATTTT
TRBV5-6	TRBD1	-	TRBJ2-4	CASTWGQGLSNIQYF	TGTGCCAGCACGTGGGGACAGGGTTTATCAAACATTCAGTACTTC
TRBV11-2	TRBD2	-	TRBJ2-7	CASENPAGRAYEQYF	TGTGCCAGCGAAAACCCAGCAGGGAGGGCCTACGAGCAGTACTTC
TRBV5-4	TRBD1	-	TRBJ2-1	CASSLRQGAGNEQFF	TGTGCCAGCAGCCTCCGACAGGGGGCCGGAAATGAGCAGTTCTTC
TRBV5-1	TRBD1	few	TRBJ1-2	CASSLATGQTYGYTF	TGCGCCAGCAGCCTGGCGACGGGACAGACCTATGGCTACACCTTC
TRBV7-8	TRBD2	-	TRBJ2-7	CASSLSSGSASYEQYF	TGTGCCAGCAGCCTGTCTAGCGGGAGCGCCTCATACGAGCAGTACTTC
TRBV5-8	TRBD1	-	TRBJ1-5	CASSEGTDQFGQPQHF	TGTGCCAGCAGCGAGGGGACAGACCAGTTCGGGCAGCCCCAGCATTTT
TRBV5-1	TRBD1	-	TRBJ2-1	CASSGQGRSLYNEQFF	TGCGCCAGCAGCGGACAGGGCCGGAGCCTTTACAATGAGCAGTTCTTC
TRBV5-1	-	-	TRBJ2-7	CASSLSYGDISYEQYF	TGCGCCAGCAGCTTAAGTTATGGAGACATCTCCTACGAGCAGTACTTC
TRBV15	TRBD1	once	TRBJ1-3	CATSRFRQGVGNTIYF	TGTGCCACCAGCCGCTTCCGGCAGGGGGTTGGAAACACCATATATTTT
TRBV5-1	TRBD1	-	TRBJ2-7	CASSSGQGAYEQYF	TGCGCCAGCAGCTCGGGACAGGGCGCCTACGAGCAGTACTTC
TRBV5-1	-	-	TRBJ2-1	CASSHDRGRIYNEQFF	TGCGCCAGCAGCCACGACCGGGGACGGATCTACAATGAGCAGTTCTTC
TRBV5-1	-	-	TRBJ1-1	CASSLGHGGNTEAFF	TGCGCCAGCAGCTTGGGGCACGGCGGGAACACTGAAGCTTTCTTT
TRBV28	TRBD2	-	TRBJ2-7	CASLRGGPPYEQYF	TGTGCCAGCCTACGCGGGGGACCCCCATACGAGCAGTACTTC
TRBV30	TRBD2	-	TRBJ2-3	CAWEAGGRSDTQYF	TGTGCCTGGGAAGCGGGAGGGAGGTCAGATACGCAGTATTTT
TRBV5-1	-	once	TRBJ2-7	CASSRDLNYEQYF	TGCGCCAGCAGCCGGGACTTGAATTACGAGCAGTACTTC
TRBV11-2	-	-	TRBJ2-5	CASSLWSTGETQYF	TGTGCCAGCAGCTTATGGTCAACCGGGGAGACCCAGTACTTC
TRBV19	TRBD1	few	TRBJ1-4	CASSRGQGGEKLFF	TGTGCCAGTAGTAGAGGACAGGGTGGCGAAAAACTGTTTTTT
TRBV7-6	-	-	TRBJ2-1	CASSLISGYSSYNEQFF	TGTGCCAGCAGCTTAATCTCCGGGTATAGCTCCTACAATGAGCAGTTCTTC
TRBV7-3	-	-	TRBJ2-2	CASSLVSGTGELFF	TGTGCCAGCAGCTTAGTGTCGGGAACCGGGGAGCTGTTTTTT
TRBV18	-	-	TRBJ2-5	CASSPPVSETQYF	TGTGCCAGCTCACCACCGGTTTCAGAGACCCAGTACTTC
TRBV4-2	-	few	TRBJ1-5	CASSQTRNQPQHF	TGTGCCAGCAGCCAAACTCGCAATCAGCCCCAGCATTTT
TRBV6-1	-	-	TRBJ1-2	CATLWTVLSDYGYTF	TGTGCCACCCTCTGGACAGTCTTATCGGACTATGGCTACACCTTC
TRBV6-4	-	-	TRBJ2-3	CASSATEEGDTQYF	TGTGCCAGCAGCGCCACAGAAGAGGGGGATACGCAGTATTTT
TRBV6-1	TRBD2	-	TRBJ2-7	CASSEAEGAGGDEQYF	TGTGCCAGCAGTGAAGCGGAGGGGGCGGGAGGGGACGAGCAGTACTTC
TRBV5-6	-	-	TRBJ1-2	CASSLEFAGRGYTF	TGTGCCAGCAGCTTGGAGTTTGCAGGGAGAGGCTACACCTTC
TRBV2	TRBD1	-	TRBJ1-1	CASSDLGRGQNEAFF	TGTGCCAGCAGTGATCTCGGCAGGGGGCAGAATGAAGCTTTCTTT
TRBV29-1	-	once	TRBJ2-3	CSVESRRGADTQYF	TGCAGCGTTGAATCGCGGAGGGGAGCAGATACGCAGTATTTT
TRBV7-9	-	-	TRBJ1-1	CASSTGSDTEAFF	TGTGCCAGCAGCACAGGGTCGGACACTGAAGCTTTCTTT
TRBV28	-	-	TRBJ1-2	CASSSTGYYGYTF	TGTGCCAGCAGTTCGACAGGCTACTATGGCTACACCTTC
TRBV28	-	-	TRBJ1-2	CASSFLVYGGYTF	TGTGCCAGCAGTTTCCTCGTGTACGGTGGCTACACCTTC
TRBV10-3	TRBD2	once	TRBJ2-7	CAISETSGNLYEQYF	TGTGCCATCAGTGAAACTAGCGGGAATCTTTACGAGCAGTACTTC
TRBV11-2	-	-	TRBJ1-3	CASSLVPAGNTIYF	TGTGCCAGCAGCTTAGTCCCCGCCGGAAACACCATATATTTT